A single TCR beta chain is shown here with its context. Sequencing of TCR beta covered CD8+ and CD4+ T cells obtained from blood. RNA, at roughly 0.5 to 1 ug, was reverse transcribed with random hexamers. From the immunoSEQ multiplex PCR reads, TCRdb called clonotypes with MiXCR, one entry per CDR3 protein. The sample shows 130,000 to 150,000 distinct CDR3 sequences, approximately 95% of them seen only once. The CDR3 sequence is 14 residues long. The V end was cut by 5 bases, the J end by 0 bases, with 11 bases between. From germline, CDR1 is LGHDT and CDR2 YNNKEL (reference sequence). This sample was included in a study of CD8 T cells in Susac syndrome.

V gene TRBV3-1 combines with J gene TRBJ2-7; possible D gene TRBD1, 5 bases. Sequenced material: CD4+ T cells from PBMCs. This TCR was recovered from a human donor in good health. The CDR3 bases are TGTGCCAGCAGCGCCAGGGCCAACTCCTACGAGCAGTACTTC. The encoded protein is CASSARANSYEQYF.